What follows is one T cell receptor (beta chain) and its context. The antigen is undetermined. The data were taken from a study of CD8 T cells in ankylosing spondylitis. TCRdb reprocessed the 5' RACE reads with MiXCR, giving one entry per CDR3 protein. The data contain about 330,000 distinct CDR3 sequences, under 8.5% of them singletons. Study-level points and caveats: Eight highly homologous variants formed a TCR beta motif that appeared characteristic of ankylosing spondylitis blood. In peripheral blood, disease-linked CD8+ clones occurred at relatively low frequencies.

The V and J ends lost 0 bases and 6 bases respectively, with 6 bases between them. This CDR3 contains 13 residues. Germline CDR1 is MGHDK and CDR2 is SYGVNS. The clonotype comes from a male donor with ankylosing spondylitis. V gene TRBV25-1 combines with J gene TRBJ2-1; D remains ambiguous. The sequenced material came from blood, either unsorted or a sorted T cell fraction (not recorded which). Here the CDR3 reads CASSEYSGNEQFF. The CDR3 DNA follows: TGTGCCAGCAGTGAATACTCGGGCAATGAGCAGTTCTTC.